The 20 T cell receptor beta chains reported below all come from one sample, sequenced in a study of cytomegalovirus exposure and HLA in healthy donors. PCR involved 60 Vbeta and 13 Jbeta primers. Here immunoSEQ multiplex PCR was the method, and the copy in TCRdb shows in-frame clones only, minus some. The sample lists around 74,000 clones; less than 80% were seen once. Sequencing was done on a sample of PBMCs. These receptors all come from a man under 40 in good health and CMV-seronegative.

The rearrangement joins TRBV4-3 to TRBJ2-1; TRBD2 is a possible D gene (6 bases). The CDR3 runs 13 residues. The V end lost 5 bases, the J end lost 7 bases, and 12 bases lay between the germline ends. From germline, CDR1 is LGHNA and CDR2 YSLEER. The CDR3 DNA is TGCGCCAGCAGCTTAGGAGGGTGGAATGAGCAGTTCTTC. Translation: CASSLGGWNEQFF.

This clone was seen a single time. The chain uses TRBV7-9 and TRBJ1-1; 8 bases are a match to TRBD1. The ends lost 3 bases at V and 1 base at J; junction bases unmatched: 1. Germline V gives CDR1 SEHNR, CDR2 FQNEAQ (reference sequence). The CDR3 runs 14 residues. The CDR3 DNA sequence: TGTGCCAGCAGCTTCGGGACAGGGAACACTGAAGCTTTCTTT. Its protein is CASSFGTGNTEAFF.

The CDR3 coding sequence is TGTGCCAGCAGCTTGACAGGGAAGGGTTACAATGAGCAGTTCTTC. Its translation is CASSLTGKGYNEQFF. V and J are TRBV5-6 and TRBJ2-1, with D tentatively TRBD1 (6 bases). From germline, CDR1 is SGHDT and CDR2 YYEEEE. V lost 1 base, J lost 4 bases, and 12 bases lay in between. The CDR3 has 15 amino acids. Combining the CDR3 with reference TRBV5-6 and TRBJ2-1 gives the whole variable domain DAGVTQSPTHLIKTRGQQVTLRCSPKSGHDTVSWYQQALGQGPQFIFQYYEEEERQRGNFPDRFSGHQFPNYSSELNVNALLLGDSALYLCASSLTGKGYNEQFFGPGTRLTVL.

A word on this clone: The germline gene is not matched at one end of the junction; a read error may be the cause. The V call is TRBV7-7, the J call TRBJ2-5; 9 nucleotides align to TRBD1. The CDR3 is 14 amino acids. Germline V gives CDR1 SSHAT, CDR2 FNYEAQ (reference sequence). CDR3 sequence: CASSLTGGRETQYF. In DNA, the CDR3 is TGTGCTAGCAGCTTAACAGGGGGCCGAGAGACCCAGTACTTC.

This sequence joins TRBV2 and TRBJ2-5; 12 nucleotides line up with TRBD2. Germline loops: CDR1 SNHLY, CDR2 FYNNEI. The CDR3 length is 15 residues. V lost 6 bases, J lost 5 bases, and 7 bases stayed unmatched. CDR3 residues: CASSQTSGSLETQYF. The CDR3 DNA reads as TGTGCCAGCAGCCAGACTAGCGGGAGTTTGGAGACCCAGTACTTC.

This clone appeared a few times. The V gene is TRBV7-9, the J gene TRBJ1-1; TRBD1 matches at 9 bases. The trim removed 5 bases at V and 6 bases at J, leaving 4 bases unmatched. The CDR3 loop spans 13 amino acids. The germline CDR1 and CDR2 sequences are SEHNR and FQNEAQ (reference sequence). CDR3 sequence: CASSGWDRAEAFF. Written as DNA, the CDR3 is TGTGCCAGCAGCGGTTGGGACAGGGCTGAAGCTTTCTTT.

The chain joins TRBV2 to TRBJ1-4; TRBD1 aligns across 7 bases. Germline V CDR1 and CDR2: SNHLY, FYNNEI. CDR3 size: 15 residues. The V and J ends lost 8 bases and 4 bases, in that order; junction bases with no gene match: 10. The CDR3 protein is CASASQTGVNEKLFF. In nucleotides, the CDR3 is TGTGCCAGCGCTTCCCAAACAGGGGTTAATGAAAAACTGTTTTTT. Complete variable domain (other parts from reference TRBV2 and TRBJ1-4): EPEVTQTPSHQVTQMGQEVILRCVPISNHLYFYWYRQILGQKVEFLVSFYNNEISEKSEIFDDQFSVERPDGSNFTLKIRSTKLEDSAMYFCASASQTGVNEKLFFGSGTQLSVL.

The genes are TRBV29-1 and TRBJ2-5; 8 bases are shared with TRBD2. The CDR3 consists of 12 residues. Germline values: CDR1 SQVTM, CDR2 ANQGSEA. The ends lost 7 bases at V and 7 bases at J; junction bases unmatched: 8. The CDR3 sequence: CSAERGLGTQYF. The CDR3 coding sequence is TGCAGCGCCGAGCGGGGGTTAGGGACCCAGTACTTC.

This chain uses TRBV9 with TRBJ1-1, with D possibly being TRBD1 (6 bases). Trimming took 0 bases from V and 1 from J, leaving 10 bases between them. CDR1 is SGDLS and CDR2 is YYNGEE in the germline V gene. The CDR3 sequence is 15 residues long. In DNA form, the CDR3 reads TGTGCCAGCAGCGTAGCTACAGGGAGGAACACTGAAGCTTTCTTT. It yields the protein CASSVATGRNTEAFF.

The chain couples TRBV5-1 to TRBJ2-1, with a tentative D call TRBD1 (6 bases). The V end was cut by 4 bases, the J end by 5 bases, with 16 bases between. CDR1 is SGHRS, CDR2 YFSETQ, per germline. The CDR3 totals 15 residues. The CDR3 region is CASSLGAGSNNEQFF. As DNA, the CDR3 is TGCGCCAGCAGCCTGGGGGCAGGGTCTAACAATGAGCAGTTCTTC.

The chain is built from TRBV9 and TRBJ2-1, with 11 positions matching TRBD1. The length of the CDR3 is 14 residues. The junction had 6 bases not matched to a gene; V was cut back by 4 bases and J by 9 bases. Germline V gene data show CDR1 as SGDLS and CDR2 as YYNGEE. The CDR3 DNA follows: TGTGCCAGCAGCACTCGGACAGGGGGCGGTGAGCAGTTCTTC. Amino acids: CASSTRTGGGEQFF. The full variable domain, in which reference TRBV9 and TRBJ2-1 provide the parts outside the CDR3, is DSGVTQTPKHLITATGQRVTLRCSPRSGDLSVYWYQQSLDQGLQFLIQYYNGEERAKGNILERFSAQQFPDLHSELNLSSLELGDSALYFCASSTRTGGGEQFFGPGTRLTVL.

This clone was seen more than once but under ten times. The chain combines TRBV5-4 with TRBJ2-2; 7 nucleotides align to TRBD1. The CDR3 spans 15 residues. Unmatched junction bases numbered 10, after V lost 4 bases and J lost 7 bases. Germline values: CDR1 SGHNT, CDR2 YYREEE (reference sequence). In nucleotides, the CDR3 is TGTGCCAGCAGCGCCAGACAGGGTTATGGCGGGGAGCTGTTTTTT. Its protein is CASSARQGYGGELFF.

This clone was seen a handful of times. V is TRBV27 and J is TRBJ1-2; the D is unclear. V lost 3 bases and J 4 bases, leaving 18 bases between the germline ends. Germline-derived CDR1 and CDR2 are MNHEY and SMNVEV (reference sequence). The CDR3 covers 16 residues. The CDR3 spells CASSLVGQNPLYGYTF. Written as DNA, the CDR3 is TGTGCCAGCAGTTTGGTTGGCCAAAACCCCCTCTATGGCTACACCTTC.

V usage is TRBV7-9 and J usage is TRBJ1-4; D might be TRBD1 (6 bases). Trimming left V 3 bases short and J 8 bases short, with 10 bases between. The CDR3 loop spans 13 amino acids. Germline CDR1 is SEHNR and CDR2 is FQNEAQ (reference sequence). This chain's CDR3 is CASSFAGAEKLFF. The DNA for the CDR3 is TGTGCCAGCAGCTTCGCAGGGGCGGAAAAACTGTTTTTT.

The chain couples TRBV19 to TRBJ2-4; 13 nucleotides agree with TRBD2. The CDR3 contains 18 residues. Germline loops: CDR1 LNHDA, CDR2 SQIVND (reference sequence). The V segment lost 6 bases and the J segment 0 bases; nucleotides outside the gene matches: 8. The CDR3 sequence is CASSTLAGGMVAKNIQYF. In nucleotides, the CDR3 is TGTGCCAGTAGCACACTAGCGGGGGGGATGGTAGCCAAAAACATTCAGTACTTC. The full variable domain, rest sourced from reference TRBV19 and TRBJ2-4, is DGGITQSPKYLFRKEGQNVTLSCEQNLNHDAMYWYRQDPGQGLRLIYYSQIVNDFQKGDIAEGYSVSREKKESFPLTVTSAQKNPTAFYLCASSTLAGGMVAKNIQYFGAGTRLSVL.

The chain is built from TRBV19 and TRBJ2-3; 9 bases are a match to TRBD1. The CDR3 covers 15 residues. Looked up from germline, CDR1 is LNHDA and CDR2 is SQIVND (reference sequence). Trimming cost V 10 bases and J 6 bases; bases outside gene matches: 14. The CDR3 DNA sequence: TGTGCCACCACTTGGGGACAGGGAGGGACGGATACGCAGTATTTT. Its protein product is CATTWGQGGTDTQYF.

V usage is TRBV9 and J usage is TRBJ2-2; 15 bases match TRBD2. In germline, CDR1 is SGDLS, CDR2 YYNGEE. The CDR3 extends over 15 amino acids. Trimming took 7 bases from V and 6 from J; bases not matched to a gene: 4. The CDR3 region has the DNA TGTGCCAGCGGGGGACTAGCGGGAGGCCCCGGGGAGCTGTTTTTT. Protein sequence: CASGGLAGGPGELFF. The entire variable domain, with the rest obtained from reference TRBV9 and TRBJ2-2, is as follows: DSGVTQTPKHLITATGQRVTLRCSPRSGDLSVYWYQQSLDQGLQFLIQYYNGEERAKGNILERFSAQQFPDLHSELNLSSLELGDSALYFCASGGLAGGPGELFFGEGSRLTVL.

The chain is built from TRBV2 and TRBJ2-5, with TRBD1 identical over 11 bases. Germline V lookup: CDR1 SNHLY, CDR2 FYNNEI. Trimming removed 6 bases from V and 10 bases from J; junction bases left unmatched: 10. The CDR3 covers 14 residues. In nucleotides, the CDR3 is TGTGCCAGCAGGGGGGGAGGACAGGGGGCTATCCAGTACTTC. Translated, it gives CASRGGGQGAIQYF.

V gene TRBV29-1 combines with J gene TRBJ2-7, with a possible D match to TRBD1 (6 bases). CDR3 length: 12 amino acids. Germline V gene sequence: CDR1 SQVTM, CDR2 ANQGSEA. V gave up 6 bases and J gave up 6 bases, with 15 bases separating them. The DNA of the CDR3 is TGCAGCGTCGGACAGAGTCCTCTCGAGCAGTACTTC. Its translation: CSVGQSPLEQYF.

Of note for this clone: A junction end diverges from the germline sequence, so it may reflect a read error. The chain uses TRBV11-2 and TRBJ2-7; D unresolved. Germline CDR1 is SGHAT and CDR2 is FQNNGV. CDR3 length: 15 amino acids. CDR3 amino acids: CASSLEVRLSYEQYF. The CDR3 DNA follows: TGTGCCAGCAGCCTAGAGGTGAGGTTAAGCTACGAGCAGTACTTC.